A selection of T cell receptor beta chains follows, all from one sample in a study of regulatory T cells in long-lasting Graves disease. TCRdb ran MiXCR on the multiplex PCR reads and lists one entry per CDR3 protein. The sample holds over 250,000 distinct CDR3 sequences, 22% seen once. Sequencing was performed on peripheral blood mononuclear cells (PBMCs), taken when the disease was refractory, from a patient treated with antithyroid drugs. All receptors derive from a female donor with Graves disease. The CDR3 runs from the conserved cysteine through the conserved F or W. Fields, in order: D gene, J gene, clone size, V gene, CDR3 DNA, CDR3 protein. The D gene is left open where the match is weak. Clone size appears in some rows only: once, few, many, or a class for an expanded clone.

D: NA
J: TRBJ1-5
size: NA
V: TRBV7-2
DNA: TGTGCCAGCAGCTTAGTCCAACCCGATCAGCCCCAGCATTTT
CDR3: CASSLVQPDQPQHF

D: TRBD1
J: TRBJ2-6
size: few
V: TRBV7-9
DNA: TGCGCCAGCAGCGTGACCGGGACAGGGTCTGGGGCCAACGTCCTGACTTTC
CDR3: CASSVTGTGSGANVLTF

D: NA
J: TRBJ1-6
size: NA
V: TRBV14
DNA: TGTGCCAGCAGCCAAGCTCAACAAGCGGGAATGCGGGCACCCCTCCACTTT
CDR3: CASSQAQQAGMRAPLHF

D: NA
J: TRBJ2-5
size: once
V: TRBV6-2/TRBV6-3
DNA: TGTGCCACCGGGACCGGCGGGGAGACCCAGTACTTC
CDR3: CATGTGGETQYF

D: NA
J: TRBJ2-1
size: few
V: TRBV6-1
DNA: TGTGCCAGCAGTCCTCGAGGACGGGAAGGGATCAATGAGCAGTTCTTC
CDR3: CASSPRGREGINEQFF

D: NA
J: TRBJ1-2
size: NA
V: TRBV6-1
DNA: TGTGCCAGTCAGCCCCAGCAGGGGCTATATGGCTACACCTTC
CDR3: CASQPQQGLYGYTF

D: NA
J: TRBJ2-7
size: many
V: TRBV6-5
DNA: TGTGCCAGCAGTTACCAGGGTAGAGGGGGTTACGAGCAGTACTTC
CDR3: CASSYQGRGGYEQYF

D: NA
J: TRBJ2-5
size: NA
V: TRBV7-2
DNA: TGTGCCAGCAGCTCCGACAGGCTGGAGACCCAGTACTTC
CDR3: CASSSDRLETQYF

D: NA
J: TRBJ2-7
size: many
V: TRBV7-2
DNA: TGTGCCAGCAGCTTACCTGAGAGGAACGAGCAGTACTTC
CDR3: CASSLPERNEQYF

D: NA
J: TRBJ2-3
size: NA
V: TRBV7-2
DNA: TGTGCCAGCAGCGAATCTAGGGAATCGCAGTATTTT
CDR3: CASSESRESQYF

D: NA
J: TRBJ2-7
size: many
V: TRBV7-2
DNA: TGTGCCAGCAGCTTAGGTGCGGTTATGGGAGGCTACGAGCAGTACTTC
CDR3: CASSLGAVMGGYEQYF

D: NA
J: TRBJ1-4
size: few
V: TRBV27
DNA: TGTGCCAGCCGCAGCCGGGGAGCTAATGAAAAACTGTTTTTT
CDR3: CASRSRGANEKLFF

D: TRBD1
J: TRBJ1-4
size: few
V: TRBV4-2
DNA: TGTGCCAGCAGCACACAAACAGGGGGTTTTGAAAAACTGTTTTTT
CDR3: CASSTQTGGFEKLFF

D: NA
J: TRBJ1-6
size: NA
V: TRBV25-1
DNA: TGTGCCAGCAGCTCCGCCTATAATTCACCCCTCCACTTT
CDR3: CASSSAYNSPLHF

D: NA
J: TRBJ2-7
size: NA
V: TRBV14
DNA: TGTGCCAGCAGCCATTGGAGGAGCTCCTACGAGCAGTACTTC
CDR3: CASSHWRSSYEQYF

D: TRBD1
J: TRBJ1-2
size: NA
V: TRBV27
DNA: TGTGTCAGCAGCTACCAAGGGGGCGGCTACACCTTC
CDR3: CVSSYQGGGYTF

D: NA
J: TRBJ2-7
size: few
V: TRBV7-3
DNA: TGTGCCAGCAGCTTATCGGACGGGGGAGCATACGAGCAGTACTTC
CDR3: CASSLSDGGAYEQYF

D: NA
J: TRBJ2-5
size: many
V: TRBV7-9
DNA: TGTGCCAGCAGCTTAGTTGGAGAGACCCAGTACTTC
CDR3: CASSLVGETQYF

D: NA
J: TRBJ2-1
size: few
V: TRBV3-1
DNA: TGTGCCAGCAGCCAAGGACGCCAGCTCCAGAATGAGCAGTTCTTC
CDR3: CASSQGRQLQNEQFF

D: NA
J: TRBJ1-5
size: few
V: TRBV28
DNA: TGTGCCAGCAGTTTGGGGGCGGACCAGCCCCAGCATTTT
CDR3: CASSLGADQPQHF

D: NA
J: TRBJ2-7
size: NA
V: TRBV5-1
DNA: TGCGCCAGCAGCGTCCAGGGGTGGCACGAGCAGTACTTC
CDR3: CASSVQGWHEQYF

D: TRBD2
J: TRBJ2-3
size: NA
V: TRBV5-6
DNA: TGTGCCAGCAGCGCCCGACTAGCGGGAGTGACAGATACGCAGTATTTT
CDR3: CASSARLAGVTDTQYF

D: NA
J: TRBJ2-1
size: few
V: TRBV15
DNA: TGTGCCACCAGCAGAGAATGGAGTGAGCAGTTCTTC
CDR3: CATSREWSEQFF

D: NA
J: TRBJ2-7
size: many
V: TRBV7-2
DNA: TGTGCCAGCAGCCCCCTCCCGGACAGCTACGAGCAGTACTTC
CDR3: CASSPLPDSYEQYF

D: TRBD1
J: TRBJ2-5
size: many
V: TRBV7-9
DNA: TGTGCCAGCAGCTTGGACAGGGCCCAAGAGACCCAGTACTTC
CDR3: CASSLDRAQETQYF

D: NA
J: TRBJ2-2
size: few
V: TRBV7-2
DNA: TGTGCCAGCAGCCCTGACCCCTCGAACACCGGGGAGCTGTTTTTT
CDR3: CASSPDPSNTGELFF

D: NA
J: TRBJ2-2
size: NA
V: TRBV7-2
DNA: TGTGCCAGCAGACGGAGTTCTAGCGTAAACACCGGGGAGCTGTTTTTT
CDR3: CASRRSSSVNTGELFF

D: NA
J: TRBJ2-7
size: NA
V: TRBV29-1
DNA: TGCAGCGTTGGGCGTAACTCCTACGAGCAGTACTTC
CDR3: CSVGRNSYEQYF

D: TRBD1
J: TRBJ1-5
size: few
V: TRBV30
DNA: TGTGCCTGGAGTAGTACAGGGGGATTGGGTCAGCCCCAGCATTTT
CDR3: CAWSSTGGLGQPQHF

D: NA
J: TRBJ1-1
size: many
V: TRBV29-1
DNA: TGCAGCGTTCGGACGGGTAGCACTGAAGCTTTCTTT
CDR3: CSVRTGSTEAFF

D: TRBD1
J: TRBJ1-2
size: few
V: TRBV7-9
DNA: TGTGCCAGCAGCATAGGACAGGGGAATGGCTACACCTTC
CDR3: CASSIGQGNGYTF

D: NA
J: TRBJ2-7
size: many
V: TRBV28
DNA: TGTGCCAGCGCCGAGGAAACAGGCTCGGGCTCCTACGAGCAGTACTTC
CDR3: CASAEETGSGSYEQYF

D: NA
J: TRBJ2-7
size: few
V: TRBV27
DNA: TGTGCCAGCAGTCTCCACGGAGGGACGTCCTACGAGCAGTACTTC
CDR3: CASSLHGGTSYEQYF

D: NA
J: TRBJ1-4
size: many
V: TRBV30
DNA: TGTGCCAGCGACAGCTCAACTAATGAAAAACTGTTTTTT
CDR3: CASDSSTNEKLFF

D: NA
J: TRBJ1-1
size: few
V: TRBV7-3
DNA: TGTGCCAGCACCTCCCGGGGGTTTAAAAAGAACACTGAAGCTTTCTTT
CDR3: CASTSRGFKKNTEAFF

D: NA
J: TRBJ2-7
size: many
V: TRBV6-5
DNA: TGTGCCAGCAGTTACCCCGGGGATTCCTACGAGCAGTACTTC
CDR3: CASSYPGDSYEQYF

D: NA
J: TRBJ2-5
size: many
V: TRBV2
DNA: TGTGCCAGCTACCGAGAGGGGGGAGAGACCCAGTACTTC
CDR3: CASYREGGETQYF

D: NA
J: TRBJ2-7
size: NA
V: TRBV15
DNA: TGTGCCACCAGCAGAGATGCTGGCGAGCAGTACTTC
CDR3: CATSRDAGEQYF

D: TRBD2
J: TRBJ2-7
size: many
V: TRBV10-1
DNA: TGCGCCAGCAGTGATACAGCGGGAGTTCGGGGCGAGCAGTACTTC
CDR3: CASSDTAGVRGEQYF

D: NA
J: TRBJ2-2
size: NA
V: TRBV5-8
DNA: TGTGCCAGCAGCTTGACAGGCGCCGGGGAGCTGTTTTTT
CDR3: CASSLTGAGELFF